This T cell receptor (beta chain) was captured in a study of cytomegalovirus exposure and HLA in healthy donors. 13 Jbeta primers and 60 Vbeta primers were used for the PCR. TCRdb keeps only in-frame clones here, not all; method: immunoSEQ multiplex PCR. The sample carries 100,000 to 150,000 clones, 70% to 75% recorded once. Healthy individuals who donated bone marrow served as the donors. This clonotype was sampled from a male donor in good health and CMV-seronegative. Specimen: PBMCs.

Here the CDR3 reads CASSLGRASRMDGYTF. In nucleotides, the CDR3 is TGTGCCAGCAGCTTAGGGAGAGCATCCCGGATGGATGGCTACACCTTC. V and J are TRBV11-2 and TRBJ1-2, with D unresolved. The V end was cut by 1 base, the J end by 6 bases, with 18 bases between. Germline V gene lookup returns CDR1 SGHAT and CDR2 FQNNGV. CDR3 length: 16 amino acids.